The clone carrying this T cell receptor beta chain was counted once. This sample is drawn from a study of CD8 T cells in Susac syndrome. A quantity of 0.5 to 1 ug RNA underwent reverse transcription using random hexamers. Coverage of TCR beta CDR3 amplification by immunoSEQ multiplex PCR extended to 54 Vbeta and 13 Jbeta. TCRdb recomputed calls from the immunoSEQ multiplex PCR reads with MiXCR, one row per CDR3 protein. This table has approximately 260,000 distinct CDR3 sequences, around 96% appearing once. Under recently defined diagnostic criteria, the patients with Susac syndrome qualified as having definite or probable disease. In contrast to the negatively isolated CD8+ and CD4+ T cells, TEMRA cells were FACS-enriched. Sequenced: CD4+ T cells from PBMCs. This receptor was obtained from a human donor with Susac syndrome.

This CDR3 reads CASSLGQATKTYGYTF. Here the CDR3 DNA reads TGTGCCAGCAGTTTGGGGCAGGCTACCAAAACTTATGGCTACACCTTC. The genes are TRBV28 and TRBJ1-2; TRBD1 might be the D (5 bases). The germline gives CDR1 MDHEN, CDR2 SYDVKM. The germline V and J ends were trimmed by 3 bases and 5 bases, with 19 bases remaining between them. This CDR3 region has 16 residues.